The 27 T cell receptor beta chains reported below all come from one sample, sequenced in a study of blood T cell repertoires in COVID-19. The protocol was immunoSEQ multiplex PCR, while the TCRdb copy is restricted to in-frame clones and leaves out a portion. The profile shows just over 650,000 clones, 85% to 90% of them singletons. Sequenced input: peripheral blood. Source of these receptors: a woman in her late teens or twenties with acute or convalescent COVID-19.

The genes are TRBV7-9 and TRBJ1-2, with D maybe TRBD1 (6 bases). The CDR3 is made up of 14 amino acids. Germline V gene sequence: CDR1 SEHNR, CDR2 FQNEAQ (reference sequence). V was shortened by 4 bases and J by 8 bases, with 17 bases between the two germline ends. The CDR3 reads CASSSTGIHEGYTF. The CDR3 region has the DNA TGTGCCAGCAGCTCAACAGGGATCCACGAGGGCTACACCTTC.

This clone appeared a single time. This chain uses TRBV6-6 with TRBJ1-2, with TRBD1 identical over 9 bases. Trimming at V came to 1 base and at J to 4 bases, leaving 7 bases not matched to a gene. This CDR3 comprises 16 residues. Germline lookup yields CDR1 MNHNY and CDR2 SVGAGI (reference sequence). This chain's CDR3 is CASSYWPGQGGYGYTF. DNA for the CDR3: TGTGCCAGCAGTTACTGGCCGGGACAGGGCGGCTATGGCTACACCTTC.

The chain recombines TRBV6-5 with TRBJ2-3, with D unclear. The CDR3 spans 12 residues. CDR1 and CDR2 (germline): MNHEY, SVGAGI. The V and J ends lost 6 bases and 2 bases respectively, with 6 bases between them. In nucleotides, the CDR3 is TGTGCCAGCAGACAGATCACAGATACGCAGTATTTT. The encoded protein is CASRQITDTQYF.

The rearrangement links TRBV7-3 to TRBJ2-6; perhaps TRBD2 as D (6 bases). CDR1 SGHTA and CDR2 FQGTGA come from the germline V gene. Trimming took off 4 bases at V and 0 bases at J, with 19 bases between the two ends. The CDR3 spans 19 residues. This CDR3 is CASSSNPGGAYSGANVLTF. As DNA, the CDR3 is TGTGCCAGCAGCTCGAACCCCGGGGGAGCTTACTCTGGGGCCAACGTCCTGACTTTC.

The rearrangement joins TRBV28 to TRBJ2-7; D not resolved. V was trimmed by 3 bases and J by 2 bases, leaving 8 bases between them. The CDR3 spans 13 residues. CDR1 is MDHEN and CDR2 is SYDVKM in the germline V gene. This CDR3 is CASSFTGPYEQYF. CDR3 bases: TGTGCCAGCAGTTTTACCGGTCCCTACGAGCAGTACTTC.

J is TRBJ1-1 and V is TRBV5-4; D is unresolved. Looked up from germline, CDR1 is SGHNT and CDR2 is YYREEE (reference sequence). This CDR3 is 15 amino acids long. V was clipped by 4 bases and J by 3 bases, with 16 bases between them. CDR3 sequence (DNA): TGTGCCAGCAGCCCCGATACCGGGTCCTACACTGAAGCTTTCTTT. Amino acid sequence: CASSPDTGSYTEAFF. The full variable domain, in which reference TRBV5-4 and TRBJ1-1 provide the parts outside the CDR3, is ETGVTQSPTHLIKTRGQQVTLRCSSQSGHNTVSWYQQALGQGPQFIFQYYREEENGRGNFPPRFSGLQFPNYSSELNVNALELDDSALYLCASSPDTGSYTEAFFGQGTRLTVV.

This clone was picked up one time. This chain uses TRBV2 with TRBJ1-2; 7 nucleotides line up with TRBD1. The CDR3 covers 16 residues. Per the germline V gene, CDR1 is SNHLY and CDR2 is FYNNEI. The ends lost 4 bases at V and 4 bases at J; junction bases unmatched: 12. The CDR3 DNA is TGTGCCAGCAGTGCTGGGACAGCCGCCTCTATCTATGGCTACACCTTC. This gives the protein CASSAGTAASIYGYTF. The whole variable domain, filled in from reference TRBV2 and TRBJ1-2, reads EPEVTQTPSHQVTQMGQEVILRCVPISNHLYFYWYRQILGQKVEFLVSFYNNEISEKSEIFDDQFSVERPDGSNFTLKIRSTKLEDSAMYFCASSAGTAASIYGYTFGSGTRLTVV.

The chain employs TRBV5-5 and TRBJ1-1, with 8 bases fitting TRBD1. Germline CDR1 SGHKS, CDR2 YYEKEE (reference sequence). V trimming: 4 bases; J trimming: 0 bases; junction bases outside the gene matches: 5. The CDR3 contains 15 residues. The CDR3, as DNA: TGTGCCAGCAGCGGAGCAGGGGGCTTGAACACTGAAGCTTTCTTT. The encoded protein is CASSGAGGLNTEAFF.

This sequence joins TRBV12-3 or TRBV12-4 and TRBJ1-1; weak D call: TRBD1 (5 bases). The CDR3 covers 13 residues. V was trimmed by 4 bases and J by 3 bases, leaving 9 bases between them. CDR3 amino acids: CASSSSGYTEAFF. Written as DNA, the CDR3 is TGTGCCAGCAGTTCATCAGGGTACACTGAAGCTTTCTTT.

This chain joins TRBV5-5 and TRBJ1-1; 10 bases map to TRBD1. CDR1 and CDR2 from the germline V gene are SGHKS and YYEKEE (reference sequence). The V segment lost 4 bases and the J segment 4 bases; nucleotides outside the gene matches: 10. This CDR3 is 16 amino acids long. CDR3 protein: CASSDPTGGLSTEAFF. In nucleotides, the CDR3 is TGTGCCAGCAGCGACCCGACAGGGGGCTTGAGCACTGAAGCTTTCTTT.

This sequence joins TRBV5-6 and TRBJ2-1, with 10 nucleotides matching TRBD2. Germline V gene sequence: CDR1 SGHDT, CDR2 YYEEEE. V lost 5 bases, J lost 4 bases, and 6 bases stayed unmatched. The CDR3 is made up of 15 amino acids. The CDR3 DNA reads TGTGCCAGCAGGTTGCTAGCGGGGGCGTACAATGAGCAGTTCTTC. Translation gives CASRLLAGAYNEQFF.

V and J are TRBV27 and TRBJ2-7; 10 positions agree with TRBD1. The CDR3 covers 14 residues. Germline V CDR1 and CDR2: MNHEY, SMNVEV (reference sequence). Trimming took 7 bases from V and 7 from J; bases not matched to a gene: 10. The CDR3 coding sequence is TGTGCCAGCAAGAGGACAGGGGGGCCCTTTGAGCAGTACTTC. This translates into CASKRTGGPFEQYF.

In DNA, the CDR3 is TGTGCTAGCTGGGGCCACACCGGGGAGCTGTTTTTT. Amino acids: CASWGHTGELFF. The chain employs TRBV12-5 and TRBJ2-2; maybe TRBD1 (5 bases). The CDR3 sequence is 12 residues long. CDR1 and CDR2 from the germline V gene are LGHNT and FRNRAP. V was cut by 9 bases and J by 3 bases, with 8 bases left in between.

The genes are TRBV6-4 and TRBJ1-6, with a tentative D call TRBD1 (5 bases). Per germline, CDR1 MRHNA and CDR2 SNTAGT. The CDR3 consists of 15 residues. V lost 0 bases and J lost 9, with 12 bases in between. The chain's CDR3 is CASSDSAQGGSPLHF. The DNA of the CDR3 is TGTGCCAGCAGTGACTCGGCGCAGGGTGGTTCACCCCTCCACTTT.

The CDR3 bases are TGCGCCAGCAGTCACTCCCCCCAGGGGGCAGGTAATGAGCAGTTCTTC. Encoded protein: CASSHSPQGAGNEQFF. The genes are TRBV23-1 and TRBJ2-1; 8 positions agree with TRBD1. TRBV23-1 is assigned to the ORF class and has an uncertain function. CDR3 size: 16 residues. Losses at the gene ends were 3 bases for V and 7 bases for J; bases not matched to a gene: 11.

The count of this clone is one. The V and J genes are TRBV29-1 and TRBJ1-2; 7 bases line up with TRBD1. Germline V gene lookup returns CDR1 SQVTM and CDR2 ANQGSEA. The J segment lost 5 bases and the V segment lost 4 bases, leaving 10 bases of the junction unmatched. The CDR3 is 14 residues long. The CDR3 nucleotides read TGCAGCGTTGTATTAAGGGGCAGGGGGTATGGCTACACCTTC. Translation gives CSVVLRGRGYGYTF.

The chain recombines TRBV10-2 with TRBJ1-3; D not certain. Germline V gives CDR1 WSHSY, CDR2 SAAADI. Trimming stripped 2 bases from V and 1 base from J, with 9 bases between. The CDR3 is 15 amino acids. This CDR3 is CASSETHPSGNTIYF. For the CDR3, the DNA is TGCGCCAGCAGTGAGACACACCCTTCTGGAAACACCATATATTTT.

V usage is TRBV4-3 and J usage is TRBJ2-3, with 10 bases fitting TRBD2. V was pared by 2 bases and J by 5 bases, with 10 bases of the junction left unmatched. The CDR3 sequence is 17 residues long. In germline, CDR1 is LGHNA, CDR2 YSLEER. The CDR3 nucleotides are TGCGCCAGCAGCCAACTCGAAGGGACTAGCGACAGAGATACGCAGTATTTT. Amino acid sequence: CASSQLEGTSDRDTQYF.

The chain employs TRBV5-1 and TRBJ1-2; 8 bases agree with TRBD1. The CDR3 is 15 residues long. Germline CDR1 and CDR2: SGHRS and YFSETQ. The ends lost 4 bases at V and 3 bases at J; junction bases unmatched: 8. The CDR3 DNA follows: TGCGCCAGCAGCGGGGCAGGGGGCAGTCACTATGGCTACACCTTC. This codes for CASSGAGGSHYGYTF.

The chain couples TRBV24-1 to TRBJ1-2; no clear D gene. Germline CDR1 and CDR2: KGHDR and SFDVKD. This CDR3 has 13 amino acids. Trimming took 3 bases from V and 4 from J, leaving 8 bases between them. The CDR3 is CATSDPSVYGYTF. The CDR3 DNA follows: TGTGCCACCAGTGATCCCTCAGTCTATGGCTACACCTTC.

The rearrangement links TRBV12-3 or TRBV12-4 to TRBJ1-1; D unresolved. V lost 3 bases and J 3 bases, leaving 5 bases between the germline ends. The CDR3 spans 12 residues. DNA for the CDR3: TGTGCCAGCAGTTTTGCGTACACTGAAGCTTTCTTT. Encoded protein: CASSFAYTEAFF.

The genes are TRBV7-9 and TRBJ1-4, with 7 positions matching TRBD1. Per the germline V gene, CDR1 is SEHNR and CDR2 is FQNEAQ (reference sequence). After removal of 5 bases from V and 4 bases from J, the junction contained 7 bases not matched to a gene. The CDR3 is made up of 15 amino acids. As DNA, the CDR3 is TGTGCCAGCAGCCTTGGACAGGCTCATAATGAAAAACTGTTTTTT. Protein: CASSLGQAHNEKLFF.

Worth noting for this clone: Other nucleotide sequences from this sample produce the same CDR3. V and J are TRBV5-1 and TRBJ1-6; TRBD1 agrees at 7 bases. J gave up 7 bases and V 1 base, and 5 bases lay outside the gene matches. Germline V lookup: CDR1 SGHRS, CDR2 YFSETQ. CDR3 length: 15 residues. The CDR3 spells CASSLRTGGNSPLHF. CDR3 bases: TGCGCCAGCAGCTTGCGGACAGGAGGAAATTCACCCCTCCACTTT.

The V call is TRBV24-1, the J call TRBJ2-3; TRBD2 matches 12 bases. Germline V lookup: CDR1 KGHDR, CDR2 SFDVKD. Trimming cost V 7 bases and J 6 bases; bases outside gene matches: 7. The CDR3 contains 15 residues. The chain's CDR3 is CATRTSGGGQDTQYF. For the CDR3, the DNA is TGTGCCACCAGGACTAGCGGGGGTGGCCAGGATACGCAGTATTTT.

The rearrangement links TRBV29-1 to TRBJ1-2; 11 bases match TRBD1. The ends lost 2 bases at V and 4 bases at J; junction bases unmatched: 6. Germline V CDR1 and CDR2: SQVTM, ANQGSEA. The CDR3 is 15 residues long. The DNA for the CDR3 is TGCAGCGTTGAACCTTGGACAGGGGGCGCCTATGGCTACACCTTC. Its translation: CSVEPWTGGAYGYTF.

The chain carries TRBV7-2 and TRBJ1-5, with 7 positions matching TRBD1. Trimming removed 5 bases from V and 3 bases from J; junction bases left unmatched: 7. Germline V lookup: CDR1 SGHTA, CDR2 FQGNSA. There are 15 residues in the CDR3. DNA for the CDR3: TGTGCCAGCAGCCTCACAGGGGTCATCAATCAGCCCCAGCATTTT. Amino acids: CASSLTGVINQPQHF.

The chain couples TRBV25-1 to TRBJ1-1; TRBD1 might be the D (6 bases). The CDR3 covers 14 residues. V dropped 4 bases and J dropped 1 base, with 10 bases sitting between them. The germline V gene encodes CDR1 MGHDK and CDR2 SYGVNS. As DNA, the CDR3 is TGTGCCAGCAGTGGGGGGCCCCGGAACACTGAAGCTTTCTTT. The encoded protein is CASSGGPRNTEAFF.